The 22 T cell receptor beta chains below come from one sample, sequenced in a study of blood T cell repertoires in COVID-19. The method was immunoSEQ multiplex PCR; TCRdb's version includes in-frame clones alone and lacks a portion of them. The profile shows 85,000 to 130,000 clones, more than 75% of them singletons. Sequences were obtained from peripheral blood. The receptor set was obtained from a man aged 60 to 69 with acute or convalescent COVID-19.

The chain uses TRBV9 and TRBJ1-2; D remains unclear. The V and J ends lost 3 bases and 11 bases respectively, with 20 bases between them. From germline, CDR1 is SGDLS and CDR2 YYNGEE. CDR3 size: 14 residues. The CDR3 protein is CASSAGRNLGSYTF. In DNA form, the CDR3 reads TGTGCCAGCAGCGCCGGACGGAACCTTGGGAGTTACACCTTC.

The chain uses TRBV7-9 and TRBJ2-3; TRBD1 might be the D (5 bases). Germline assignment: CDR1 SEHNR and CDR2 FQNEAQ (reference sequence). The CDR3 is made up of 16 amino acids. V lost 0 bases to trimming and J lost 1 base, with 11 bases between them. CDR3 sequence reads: CASSLAGVSGTDTQYF. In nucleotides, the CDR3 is TGTGCCAGCAGCTTAGCAGGGGTGAGCGGCACAGATACGCAGTATTTT.

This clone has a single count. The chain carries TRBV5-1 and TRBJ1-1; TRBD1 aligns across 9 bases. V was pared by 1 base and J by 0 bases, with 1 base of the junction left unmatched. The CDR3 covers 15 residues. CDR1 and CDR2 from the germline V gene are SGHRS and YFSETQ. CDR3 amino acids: CASSLTGGLNTEAFF. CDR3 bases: TGCGCCAGCAGCTTGACAGGGGGCCTGAACACTGAAGCTTTCTTT.

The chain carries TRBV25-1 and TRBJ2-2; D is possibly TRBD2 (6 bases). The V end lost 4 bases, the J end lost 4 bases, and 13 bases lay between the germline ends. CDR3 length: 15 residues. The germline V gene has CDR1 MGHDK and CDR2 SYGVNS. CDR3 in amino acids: CASSGRAFSTGELFF. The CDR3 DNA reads TGTGCCAGCAGTGGGAGGGCCTTTTCCACCGGGGAGCTGTTTTTT.

CDR3 nucleotide sequence: TGTGCCAGCAGTCCCTCAGGATCCTACAATGAGCAGTTCTTC. Translation gives CASSPSGSYNEQFF. The chain combines TRBV27 with TRBJ2-1; D gene unclear. The CDR3 contains 14 residues. Germline V gene data show CDR1 as MNHEY and CDR2 as SMNVEV (reference sequence). V was shortened by 5 bases and J by 1 base, with 9 bases between the two germline ends.

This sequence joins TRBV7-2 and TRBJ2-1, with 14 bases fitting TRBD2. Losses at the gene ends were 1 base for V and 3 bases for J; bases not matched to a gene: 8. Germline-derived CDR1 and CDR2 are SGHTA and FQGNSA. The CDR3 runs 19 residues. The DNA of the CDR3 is TGTGCCAGCAGCTTAGTCGGGACTAGCGGGAGATACGGCTACAATGAGCAGTTCTTC. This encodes CASSLVGTSGRYGYNEQFF.

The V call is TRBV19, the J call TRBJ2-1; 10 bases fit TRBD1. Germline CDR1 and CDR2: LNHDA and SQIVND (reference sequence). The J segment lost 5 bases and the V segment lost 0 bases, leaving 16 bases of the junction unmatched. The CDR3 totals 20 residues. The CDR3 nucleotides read TGTGCCAGTAGTATAGATCGCTGGACCGGGACAGGGGCATCAAACAATGAGCAGTTCTTC. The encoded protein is CASSIDRWTGTGASNNEQFF. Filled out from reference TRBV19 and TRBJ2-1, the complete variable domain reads DGGITQSPKYLFRKEGQNVTLSCEQNLNHDAMYWYRQDPGQGLRLIYYSQIVNDFQKGDIAEGYSVSREKKESFPLTVTSAQKNPTAFYLCASSIDRWTGTGASNNEQFFGPGTRLTVL.

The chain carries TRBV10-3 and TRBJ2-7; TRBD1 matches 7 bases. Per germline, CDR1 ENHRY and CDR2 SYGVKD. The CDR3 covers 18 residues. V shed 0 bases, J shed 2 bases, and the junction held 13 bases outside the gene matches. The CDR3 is CAISESRPRLTGTYEQYF. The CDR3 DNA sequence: TGTGCCATCAGTGAGTCCCGACCTCGCCTGACAGGGACCTACGAGCAGTACTTC.

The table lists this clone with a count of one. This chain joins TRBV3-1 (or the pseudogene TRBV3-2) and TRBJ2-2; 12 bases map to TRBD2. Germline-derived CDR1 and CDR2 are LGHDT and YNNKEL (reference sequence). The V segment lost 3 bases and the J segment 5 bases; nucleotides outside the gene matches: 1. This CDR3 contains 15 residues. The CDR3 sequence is CASSHLAGGTGELFF. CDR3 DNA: TGTGCCAGCAGCCATCTAGCGGGAGGGACCGGGGAGCTGTTTTTT.

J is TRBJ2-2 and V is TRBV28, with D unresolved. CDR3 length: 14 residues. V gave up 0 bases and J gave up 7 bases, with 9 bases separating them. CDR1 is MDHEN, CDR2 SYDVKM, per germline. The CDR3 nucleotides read TGTGCCAGCAGTTTATGGGCCCTCCGCGGGGAGCTGTTTTTT. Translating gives CASSLWALRGELFF. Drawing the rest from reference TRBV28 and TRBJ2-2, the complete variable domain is DVKVTQSSRYLVKRTGEKVFLECVQDMDHENMFWYRQDPGLGLRLIYFSYDVKMKEKGDIPEGYSVSREKKERFSLILESASTNQTSMYLCASSLWALRGELFFGEGSRLTVL.

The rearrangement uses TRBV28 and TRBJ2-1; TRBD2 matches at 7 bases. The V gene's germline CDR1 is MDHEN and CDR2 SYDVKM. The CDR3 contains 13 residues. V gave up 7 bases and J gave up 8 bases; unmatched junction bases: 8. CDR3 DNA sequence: TGTGCCAGCACCTCGGGAGGTTTCTATGAGCAGTTCTTC. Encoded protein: CASTSGGFYEQFF.

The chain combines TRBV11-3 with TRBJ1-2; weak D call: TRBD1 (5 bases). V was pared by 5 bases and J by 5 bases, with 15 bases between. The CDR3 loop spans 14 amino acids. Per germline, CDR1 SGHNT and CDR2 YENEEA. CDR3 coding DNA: TGTGCCAGCAGCCGGGGCCAGCGGGGTTATGGCTACACCTTC. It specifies CASSRGQRGYGYTF.

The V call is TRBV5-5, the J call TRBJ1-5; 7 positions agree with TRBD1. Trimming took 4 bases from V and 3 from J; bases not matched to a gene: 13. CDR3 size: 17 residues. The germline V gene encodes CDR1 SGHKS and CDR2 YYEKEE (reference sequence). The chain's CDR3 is CASSPLALDRINQPQHF. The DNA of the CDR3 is TGTGCCAGCAGCCCCCTCGCCCTGGACAGGATCAATCAGCCCCAGCATTTT.

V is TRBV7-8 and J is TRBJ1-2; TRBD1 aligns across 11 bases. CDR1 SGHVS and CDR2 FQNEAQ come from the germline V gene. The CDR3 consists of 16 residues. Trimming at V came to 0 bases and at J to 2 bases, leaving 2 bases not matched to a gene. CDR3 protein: CASSLAGTGGNYGYTF. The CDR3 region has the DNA TGTGCCAGCAGCTTAGCAGGGACAGGGGGGAACTATGGCTACACCTTC.

As DNA, the CDR3 is TGCGCCAGCAGCTTTGAAACACCTAACTATGGCTACACCTTC. Encoded protein: CASSFETPNYGYTF. The V gene is TRBV5-1, the J gene TRBJ1-2; D gene unclear. Trimming removed 2 bases at V and 0 bases at J, with 8 bases between. The CDR3 spans 14 residues. CDR1 is SGHRS and CDR2 is YFSETQ in the germline V gene.

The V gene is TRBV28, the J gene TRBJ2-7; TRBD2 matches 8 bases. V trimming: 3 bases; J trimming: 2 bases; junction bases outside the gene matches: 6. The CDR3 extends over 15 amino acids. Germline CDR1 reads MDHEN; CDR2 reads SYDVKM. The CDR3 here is CASSFAGGRTYEQYF. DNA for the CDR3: TGTGCCAGCAGTTTCGCGGGAGGCCGAACCTACGAGCAGTACTTC.

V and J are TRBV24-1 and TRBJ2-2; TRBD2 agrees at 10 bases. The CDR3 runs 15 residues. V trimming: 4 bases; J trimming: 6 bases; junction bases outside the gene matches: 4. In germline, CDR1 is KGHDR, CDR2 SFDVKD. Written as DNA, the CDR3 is TGTGCCACCAGTGAGCTTCTAGCGGGAGCCGGGGAGCTGTTTTTT. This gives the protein CATSELLAGAGELFF.

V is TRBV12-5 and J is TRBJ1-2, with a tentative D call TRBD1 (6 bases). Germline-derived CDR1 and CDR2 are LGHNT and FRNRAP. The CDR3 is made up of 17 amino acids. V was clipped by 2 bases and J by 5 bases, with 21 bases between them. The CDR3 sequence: CASGLFPSDRPDYGYTF. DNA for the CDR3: TGTGCTAGTGGTTTGTTCCCTTCAGACAGGCCAGATTATGGCTACACCTTC.

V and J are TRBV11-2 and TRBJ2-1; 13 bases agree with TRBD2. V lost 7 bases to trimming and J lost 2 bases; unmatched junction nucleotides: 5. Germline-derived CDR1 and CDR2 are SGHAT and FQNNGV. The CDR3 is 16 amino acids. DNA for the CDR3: TGTGCCAGCAAAACTAGCGGGAGGGCCACCTACAATGAGCAGTTCTTC. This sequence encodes CASKTSGRATYNEQFF.

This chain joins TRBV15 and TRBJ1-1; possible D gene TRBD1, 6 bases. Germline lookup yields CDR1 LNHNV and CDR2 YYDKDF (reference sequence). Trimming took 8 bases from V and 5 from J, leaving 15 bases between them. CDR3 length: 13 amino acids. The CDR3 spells CATVVIRGTEAFF. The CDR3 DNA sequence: TGTGCCACCGTAGTCATAAGGGGGACTGAAGCTTTCTTT.

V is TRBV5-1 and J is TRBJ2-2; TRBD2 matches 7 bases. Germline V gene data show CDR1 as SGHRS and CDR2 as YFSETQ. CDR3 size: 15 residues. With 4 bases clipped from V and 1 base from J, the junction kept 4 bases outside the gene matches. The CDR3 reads CASSVGGRNTGELFF. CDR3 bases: TGCGCCAGCAGCGTCGGCGGGAGGAACACCGGGGAGCTGTTTTTT.

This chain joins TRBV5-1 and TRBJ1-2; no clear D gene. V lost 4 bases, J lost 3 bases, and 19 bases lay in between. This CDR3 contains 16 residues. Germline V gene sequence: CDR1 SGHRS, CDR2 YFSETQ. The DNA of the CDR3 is TGCGCCAGCAGCCGGAGGGTCCGGGCCGGGGACTATGGCTACACCTTC. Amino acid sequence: CASSRRVRAGDYGYTF.